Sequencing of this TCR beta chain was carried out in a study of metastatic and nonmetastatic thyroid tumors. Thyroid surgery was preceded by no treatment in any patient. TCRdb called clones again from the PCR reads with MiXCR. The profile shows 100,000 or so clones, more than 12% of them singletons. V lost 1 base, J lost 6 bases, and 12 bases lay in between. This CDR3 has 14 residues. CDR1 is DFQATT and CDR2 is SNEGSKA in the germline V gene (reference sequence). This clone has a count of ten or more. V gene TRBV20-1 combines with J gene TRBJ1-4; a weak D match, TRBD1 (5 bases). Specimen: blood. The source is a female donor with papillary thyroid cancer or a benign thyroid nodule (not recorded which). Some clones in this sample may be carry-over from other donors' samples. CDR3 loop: CSARARARDEKLFF. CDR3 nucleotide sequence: TGCAGTGCTAGAGCGAGGGCCAGGGATGAAAAACTGTTTTTT.